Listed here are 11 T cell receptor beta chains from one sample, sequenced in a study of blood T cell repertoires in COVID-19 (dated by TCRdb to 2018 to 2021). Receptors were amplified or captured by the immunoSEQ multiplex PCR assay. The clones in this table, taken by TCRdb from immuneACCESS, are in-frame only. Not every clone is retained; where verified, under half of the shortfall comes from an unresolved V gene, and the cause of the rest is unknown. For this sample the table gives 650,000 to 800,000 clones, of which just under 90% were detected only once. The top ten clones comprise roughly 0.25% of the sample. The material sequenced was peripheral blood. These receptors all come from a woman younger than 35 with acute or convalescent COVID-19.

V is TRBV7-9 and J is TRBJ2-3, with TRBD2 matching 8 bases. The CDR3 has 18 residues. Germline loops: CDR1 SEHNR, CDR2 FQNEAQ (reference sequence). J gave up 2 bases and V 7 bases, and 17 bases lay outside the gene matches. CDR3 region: CASTPGGSGASYTDTQYF. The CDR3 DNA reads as TGTGCCAGCACTCCCGGGGGTAGCGGGGCGTCCTACACAGATACGCAGTATTTT.

As DNA, the CDR3 is TGTGCCAGCAGTAGACAATCGACAGGCGGAAACGAGCAGTACTTC. Protein: CASSRQSTGGNEQYF. The chain is built from TRBV27 and TRBJ2-7, with a tentative D call TRBD1 (6 bases). The germline V gene encodes CDR1 MNHEY and CDR2 SMNVEV (reference sequence). The V end was cut by 5 bases, the J end by 5 bases, with 19 bases between. The CDR3 is made up of 15 amino acids.

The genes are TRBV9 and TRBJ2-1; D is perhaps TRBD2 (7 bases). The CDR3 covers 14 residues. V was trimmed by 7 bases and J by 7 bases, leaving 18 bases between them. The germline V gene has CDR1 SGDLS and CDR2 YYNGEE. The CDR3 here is CASEAPGGGNEQFF. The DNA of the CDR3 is TGTGCCAGCGAGGCTCCGGGGGGCGGGAATGAGCAGTTCTTC.

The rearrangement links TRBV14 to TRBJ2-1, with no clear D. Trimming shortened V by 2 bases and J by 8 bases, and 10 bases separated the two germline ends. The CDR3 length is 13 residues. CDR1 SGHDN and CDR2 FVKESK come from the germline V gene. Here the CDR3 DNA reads TGTGCCAGCAGCCAACGACCGAGGCATGAGCAGTTCTTC. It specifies CASSQRPRHEQFF.

CDR3 amino acids: CASSRTSGGAEGYGNIQYF. The DNA for the CDR3 is TGCGCCAGCAGCCGGACTAGCGGGGGGGCCGAAGGGTACGGAAACATTCAGTACTTC. This chain uses TRBV5-1 with TRBJ2-4, with TRBD2 matching over 15 bases. V lost 4 bases, J lost 6 bases, and 14 bases stayed unmatched. Looked up from germline, CDR1 is SGHRS and CDR2 is YFSETQ. The CDR3 runs 19 residues.

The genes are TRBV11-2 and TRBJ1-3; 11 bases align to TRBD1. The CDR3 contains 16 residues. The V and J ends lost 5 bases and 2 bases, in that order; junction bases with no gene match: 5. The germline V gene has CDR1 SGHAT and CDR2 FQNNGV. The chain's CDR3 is CASSLGQGAAGNTIYF. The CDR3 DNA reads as TGTGCCAGCAGCCTCGGACAGGGGGCGGCTGGAAACACCATATATTTT.

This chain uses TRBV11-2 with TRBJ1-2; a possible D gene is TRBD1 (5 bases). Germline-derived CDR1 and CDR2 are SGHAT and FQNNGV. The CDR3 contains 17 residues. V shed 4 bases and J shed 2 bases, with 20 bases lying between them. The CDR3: CASSSPLGQGQNYGYTF. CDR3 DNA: TGTGCCAGCAGCTCCCCGTTAGGGCAGGGCCAGAACTATGGCTACACCTTC.

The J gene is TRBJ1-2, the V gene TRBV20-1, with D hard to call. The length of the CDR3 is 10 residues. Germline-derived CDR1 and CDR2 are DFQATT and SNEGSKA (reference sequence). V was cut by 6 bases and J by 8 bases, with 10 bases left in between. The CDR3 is CSAGEGGYTF. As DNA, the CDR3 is TGCAGTGCCGGGGAAGGGGGCTACACCTTC.

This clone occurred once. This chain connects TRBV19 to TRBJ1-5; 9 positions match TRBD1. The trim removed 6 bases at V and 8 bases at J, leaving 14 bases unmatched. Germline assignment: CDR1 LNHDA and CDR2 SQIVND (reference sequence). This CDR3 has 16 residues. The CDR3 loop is CASSRRTGVGLEPQHF. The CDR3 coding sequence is TGTGCCAGTAGCCGACGGACAGGGGTGGGTTTGGAGCCCCAGCATTTT. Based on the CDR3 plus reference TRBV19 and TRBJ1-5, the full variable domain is DGGITQSPKYLFRKEGQNVTLSCEQNLNHDAMYWYRQDPGQGLRLIYYSQIVNDFQKGDIAEGYSVSREKKESFPLTVTSAQKNPTAFYLCASSRRTGVGLEPQHFGDGTRLSIL.

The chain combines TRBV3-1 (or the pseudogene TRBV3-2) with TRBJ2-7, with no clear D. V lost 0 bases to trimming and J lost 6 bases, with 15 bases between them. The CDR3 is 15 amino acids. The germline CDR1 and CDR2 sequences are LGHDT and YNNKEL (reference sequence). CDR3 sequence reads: CASSQDRYPPGEQYF. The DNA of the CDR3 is TGTGCCAGCAGCCAAGACAGGTACCCACCCGGCGAGCAGTACTTC.

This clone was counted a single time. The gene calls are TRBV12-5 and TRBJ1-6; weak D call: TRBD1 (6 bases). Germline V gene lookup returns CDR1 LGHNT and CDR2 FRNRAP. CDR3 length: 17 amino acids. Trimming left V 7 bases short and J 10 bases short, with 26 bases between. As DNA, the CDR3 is TGTGCTAGTGTGTTTTTGGTCCCGGGACAACTAAGGTCACCCCTCCACTTT. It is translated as CASVFLVPGQLRSPLHF.